This entry describes one T cell receptor (beta chain). This sample is part of a study of T cell changes during pregnancy in multiple sclerosis. Sequencing used immunoSEQ multiplex PCR; TCRdb keeps in-frame clones, though not all of them. Of roughly 49,000 clones listed, about 93% are singletons. Trimming left V 5 bases short and J 6 bases short, with 23 bases between. Germline assignment: CDR1 LNHDA and CDR2 SQIVND (reference sequence). The CDR3 contains 16 residues. The rearrangement joins TRBV19 to TRBJ2-7; D may be TRBD1 (7 bases). The clonotype was recovered from a female donor with multiple sclerosis, enrolled in a pregnancy study. The sample consisted of CD4+ T cells from peripheral blood mononuclear cells, taken in the second trimester of pregnancy. Here the CDR3 reads CASSPRQGIGGREQYF. The CDR3 nucleotides are TGTGCCAGTAGTCCAAGACAGGGTATAGGGGGGCGCGAGCAGTACTTC. The entire variable domain, with the rest obtained from reference TRBV19 and TRBJ2-7, is as follows: DGGITQSPKYLFRKEGQNVTLSCEQNLNHDAMYWYRQDPGQGLRLIYYSQIVNDFQKGDIAEGYSVSREKKESFPLTVTSAQKNPTAFYLCASSPRQGIGGREQYFGPGTRLTVT.